This paragraph reports one TCR beta chain. The sample holds one count of this clone. Its antigen is still unknown. No qualities accompany the bases; no much larger clone lies one base away. This specimen comes from a study of T cell responses to AZD1222 COVID-19 vaccine (dated by TCRdb to about 2021). Looking at the study overall: AZD1222 recipients whose second dose came at about 4 weeks and those whose second dose came at about 12 weeks were combined into one group, since spike-specific TCR depth and breadth did not differ between the two schedules. Trial participants were enrolled into age subgroups of 18-55, 56-69 and 70-plus years, which contained roughly 140, 27 and 60 TCR-sequenced participants, respectively. TCR sequencing covered 230 or so trial participants: roughly 200 given two doses of AZD1222 and around 25 given two doses of MenACWY control vaccine.

The CDR3 regions of human TCRbeta chains were analyzed by immunosequencing. The authors' pipeline ran thus. Repertoire TCRs were matched against a reference library of SARS-CoV-2-specific TCRs generated with the MIRA antigen-specificity platform. Breadth meant the fraction of unique TCRs that were SARS-CoV-2-associated, whereas depth meant the fraction of total T cells that were SARS-CoV-2-associated. Using the MIRA data, every spike-specific TCR was mapped to the spike region that the TCR reacted to and assigned to either a CD4 or a CD8 class. Log10-transformed breadth and depth values were compared by one-way ANOVA with Sidak's multiple comparisons tests. Not all clones reach the TCRdb copy of this immuneACCESS table, which keeps in-frame sequences only. Checked studies attribute under half of the gap to unresolved V genes and leave the rest unexplained. V, J and clone size are those of that table, while D and trimming were read from the DNA. The sample records over 140,000 clones, 92% of which are singletons. The ten biggest clones cover 5% of the sample.

This sample's time point label indicates: baseline before first vaccination. Vaccinee samples came from UK trials COV001 and COV002, including a single-blind randomized controlled phase 2/3 trial of AZD1222 (ChAdOx1 nCoV-19) in healthy adults. For TCRbeta chain sequencing, PBMC samples were collected from trial participants at day 0 and at day 28 after the second dose. Study-level results and caveats: Spike-specific TCR breadth and depth rose significantly after two AZD1222 doses compared with day 0 and with MenACWY recipients. The 56-69-year group was small, and its depth increase did not reach significance, likely because of low power. Most participants were white British and females outnumbered males, and the authors suggested that clonal diversity may have been underestimated. Nearly half of unique spike-specific TCRs reportedly recognized epitopes outside regions mutated in the B.1.351 and B.1.1.7 variants. Conclusions about previously exposed vaccinees were limited because only 5 or 6 AZD1222 recipients were SARS-CoV-2 seropositive at baseline. No day 14 peak-response samples were available, so repertoires were characterized only after the peak T cell response. Vaccine-associated CD4 TCRs spanned the whole spike protein, with dominant responses in regions 160-218 and 743-854.

Counted from cysteine to phenylalanine, this CDR3 has 16 amino acids. The CDR3 DNA has 48 bases and is translated from base 1. V and J are trimmed by 6 bases and 3 bases, and the gene matches miss 7 bases of the junction. The germline V gene specifies MDHEN as CDR1 and SYDVKM as CDR2. The source was peripheral blood, collected on day 0 of AZD1222 vaccination. The rearrangement joined TRBV28 to TRBJ2-2; the central 10 bases match TRBD2. The TCR sequence derives from an adult in good health. The CDR3 protein: CASRELAGFDTGELFF. In nucleotides, the sequence is TGTGCCAGCAGGGAACTAGCGGGATTCGACACCGGGGAGCTGTTTTTT.